This entry concerns a single T cell receptor (beta chain). Its specificity is unknown. This CDR3 has 14 residues. The V and J ends lost 5 bases and 6 bases respectively, with 17 bases between them. CDR1 is SEHNR and CDR2 is FQNEAQ in the germline V gene (reference sequence). This entry belongs to a study of blood T cells in healthy people across ages. On the study more broadly: Template-switching capture recovered about one barcoded beta molecule per two T cells.

General observations from the study: Estimated diversity that came from one million T cells was considered an underestimate.

Donor samples were obtained from healthy Caucasian individuals from Russia, aged 6 to 90. A minimum of 6.5 million PBMCs was isolated per sample. Next came a second PCR, run for about 7 to 12 cycles, which used a sample-barcoded 5' primer along with a J-beta primer mix. MiXCR, run by TCRdb on the 5' RACE reads, gives a single entry per CDR3 protein. The sample lists about 1,400,000 distinct CDR3 sequences; roughly 40% were seen once. Sequenced sample: blood. This TCR came from a woman between 18 and 29 years old in good health. The chain links TRBV7-9 to TRBJ2-7; either TRBD1 or TRBD2 may fit D (7 bases each). The DNA of the CDR3 is TGTGCCAGCAGCCTGGGACAGCGGGGCGTCGAGCAGTACTTC. Its protein is CASSLGQRGVEQYF.